The 17 T cell receptor beta chains below come from one sample, sequenced in a study of T cell responses to AZD1222 COVID-19 vaccine. Data came from immunoSEQ multiplex PCR; TCRdb stores just in-frame clones and leaves some out. Among roughly 130,000 clones, more than 70% were seen once, and the ten largest hold around 10%. The material was peripheral blood, obtained on day 0 of AZD1222 vaccination. These receptor sequences come from an adult in good health.

This chain uses TRBV7-6 with TRBJ1-1; weak D call: TRBD1 (5 bases). Germline CDR1 reads SGHVS; CDR2 reads FNYEAQ. V was cut by 5 bases and J by 2 bases, with 24 bases left in between. The CDR3 loop spans 18 amino acids. Here the CDR3 reads CASSLNAGQAAGNTEAFF. CDR3 DNA: TGTGCCAGCAGCCTTAATGCGGGGCAGGCGGCGGGAAACACTGAAGCTTTCTTT.

The V gene is TRBV18, the J gene TRBJ2-3, with 10 bases fitting TRBD2. The CDR3 spans 14 residues. V trimming: 5 bases; J trimming: 5 bases; junction bases outside the gene matches: 4. Germline V gene data show CDR1 as KGHSH and CDR2 as LQKENI. The CDR3 loop reads CASSSSGRGDTQYF. In nucleotides, the CDR3 is TGTGCCAGCTCATCCAGCGGGAGGGGAGATACGCAGTATTTT.

The rearrangement uses TRBV4-3 and TRBJ1-1; D unresolved. The V gene lost 4 bases and the J gene lost 5 bases, with 11 bases spanning the gap. The CDR3 consists of 13 residues. The germline gives CDR1 LGHNA, CDR2 YSLEER. CDR3 residues: CASSLGGRTEAFF. The CDR3 DNA reads as TGCGCCAGCAGCCTTGGAGGACGGACTGAAGCTTTCTTT.

This clone was detected only once. J is TRBJ1-1 and V is TRBV30; tentative D call: TRBD1 (5 bases). This CDR3 contains 15 residues. V gave up 4 bases and J gave up 2 bases, with 17 bases separating them. CDR1 GTSNPN and CDR2 SVGIG come from the germline V gene (reference sequence). DNA for the CDR3: TGTGCCTGGACCACCCTAGGGCAGGGTAACACTGAAGCTTTCTTT. It specifies CAWTTLGQGNTEAFF.

The CDR3 loop is CASSSGGGPQHF. The DNA of the CDR3 is TGTGCCAGCAGCTCGGGGGGCGGGCCCCAGCATTTT. The chain couples TRBV5-6 to TRBJ1-5, with TRBD1 as a possible D gene (6 bases). CDR1 is SGHDT, CDR2 YYEEEE, per germline. The ends were cut back, 3 bases at V and 9 bases at J, with 10 bases in the middle. This CDR3 spans 12 amino acids.

The chain carries TRBV6-2 or TRBV6-3 and TRBJ1-1; D might be TRBD1 (6 bases). This CDR3 is built from 18 residues. V gave up 5 bases and J gave up 1 base, with 23 bases separating them. Germline V CDR1 and CDR2: MNHEY, SVGEGT. The CDR3 protein is CASSHWMDSPNPNTEAFF. The CDR3 DNA sequence: TGTGCCAGCAGTCACTGGATGGACAGTCCTAATCCGAACACTGAAGCTTTCTTT.

The CDR3 here is CASSLGQGNYGYTF. CDR3 DNA: TGCGCCAGCAGCTTGGGACAGGGGAACTATGGCTACACCTTC. The rearrangement uses TRBV5-1 and TRBJ1-2; 8 bases are a match to TRBD1. Looked up from germline, CDR1 is SGHRS and CDR2 is YFSETQ. V shed 0 bases and J 2 bases; nucleotides not matched to a gene: 0. This CDR3 is 14 amino acids long.

The rearrangement links TRBV11-1 to TRBJ2-1; 10 nucleotides align to TRBD1. Losses at the gene ends were 5 bases for V and 7 bases for J; bases not matched to a gene: 5. The length of the CDR3 is 14 residues. CDR1 is SGHAT, CDR2 FQDESV, per germline (reference sequence). CDR3 amino acids: CASSPMGQGNEQFF. The CDR3, as DNA: TGTGCCAGCAGCCCGATGGGACAGGGGAATGAGCAGTTCTTC.

This rearrangement joins TRBV5-1 to TRBJ2-7; 9 bases align to TRBD1. This CDR3 comprises 14 residues. The junction had 4 bases not matched to a gene; V was cut back by 4 bases and J by 2 bases. Germline loops: CDR1 SGHRS, CDR2 YFSETQ. This CDR3 is CASSPGTGPYEQYF. The CDR3 coding sequence is TGCGCCAGCAGCCCGGGGACAGGGCCCTACGAGCAGTACTTC.

The chain joins TRBV28 to TRBJ1-5; 8 bases are shared with TRBD1. The CDR3 length is 15 residues. Unmatched junction bases numbered 4, after V lost 4 bases and J lost 2 bases. Germline CDR1 is MDHEN and CDR2 is SYDVKM. The chain's CDR3 is CASSYRGLGNQPQHF. CDR3 bases: TGTGCCAGCAGTTACAGGGGGTTAGGCAATCAGCCCCAGCATTTT.

The chain links TRBV19 to TRBJ1-1, with a possible D match to TRBD1 (6 bases). The V end was cut by 7 bases, the J end by 2 bases, with 23 bases between. Germline CDR1 and CDR2: LNHDA and SQIVND (reference sequence). This CDR3 spans 17 amino acids. The CDR3 here is CASIGIRGRAFNTEAFF. The CDR3 coding sequence is TGTGCCAGTATCGGCATCAGGGGCCGGGCCTTTAACACTGAAGCTTTCTTT.

The V call is TRBV29-1, the J call TRBJ1-2, with D perhaps matching TRBD1 (6 bases). The CDR3 spans 13 residues. Germline V gene data show CDR1 as SQVTM and CDR2 as ANQGSEA. The V end lost 3 bases, the J end lost 5 bases, and 13 bases lay between the germline ends. The CDR3 is CSVDPDRDYGYTF. The CDR3 nucleotides are TGCAGCGTTGACCCGGACAGAGATTATGGCTACACCTTC.

The chain carries TRBV7-2 and TRBJ1-1; TRBD1 matches 8 bases. Germline CDR1 reads SGHTA; CDR2 reads FQGNSA. The CDR3 is made up of 16 amino acids. The ends lost 5 bases at V and 3 bases at J; junction bases unmatched: 11. The CDR3 here is CASSPPGQEGDTEAFF. CDR3 in DNA: TGTGCCAGCAGCCCCCCGGGACAGGAAGGTGACACTGAAGCTTTCTTT.

The CDR3 loop is CASSLVAEGEQFF. The CDR3 region has the DNA TGTGCCAGCAGTTTAGTGGCCGAGGGGGAGCAGTTCTTC. This chain connects TRBV12-3 or TRBV12-4 to TRBJ2-1, with D perhaps assigned TRBD1 or TRBD2 (5 bases each). V was cut by 1 base and J by 10 bases, with 11 bases left in between. The CDR3 contains 13 residues.

This chain connects TRBV13 to TRBJ2-1, with 7 bases matching TRBD2. The CDR3 sequence is 12 residues long. Trimming removed 8 bases from V and 7 bases from J; junction bases left unmatched: 5. From germline, CDR1 is PRHDT and CDR2 FYEKMQ (reference sequence). This CDR3 is CASAMRGNEQFF. Written as DNA, the CDR3 is TGTGCCAGCGCCATGCGGGGGAATGAGCAGTTCTTC. Looking up the rest from reference TRBV13 and TRBJ2-1 gives the full variable domain: AAGVIQSPRHLIKEKRETATLKCYPIPRHDTVYWYQQGPGQDPQFLISFYEKMQSDKGSIPDRFSAQQFSDYHSELNMSSLELGDSALYFCASAMRGNEQFFGPGTRLTVL.

V gene TRBV4-1 combines with J gene TRBJ2-1, with a weak D call TRBD2 (5 bases). The V gene's germline CDR1 is MGHRA and CDR2 YSYEKL. Trimming stripped 1 base from V and 7 bases from J, with 8 bases between. The CDR3 sequence is 13 residues long. The CDR3 DNA follows: TGCGCCAGCAGCCAAGTTGTAGCGAATGAGCAGTTCTTC. This translates into CASSQVVANEQFF.

This chain uses TRBV21-1 with TRBJ1-5; the table gives TRBD1 as D, unverified against the DNA. TRBV21-1 is flagged as a pseudogene. The CDR3 runs to 19 residues. The CDR3 coding sequence is TGTGCCAGCAGCAAAAAAAAACCCCCGGGACAGGGAAGTAGACAGCCCCAGCATTTT. It codes for CASSKKKPPGQGSRQPQHF.